This paragraph covers one T cell receptor (beta chain) sequence. Its antigen is undetermined. TCRdb processed the 5' RACE reads anew with MiXCR; each CDR3 protein has one entry. The sample lists under 300,000 distinct CDR3 sequences, roughly 17% seen once, with approximately 3.4% in the top ten. This CDR3 is built from 13 residues. Trimming took 7 bases from V and 2 from J, leaving 11 bases between them. Germline V gene data show CDR1 as SQVTM and CDR2 as ANQGSEA. This record belongs to a study of T-cell memory formation after mild COVID-19. Study summary: Each donor largely had its own TCR clusters.

Findings and limits, study-wide: Prior to infection, memory already included some responding clones, suggesting cross-reactive memory joined. Unconfirmed was the SARS-CoV-2 specificity of second-wave clones that peaked on day 37.

The chain joins TRBV29-1 to TRBJ2-2; possibly TRBD1 or TRBD2 for D (6 bases each). This receptor was taken from a man between 18 and 35 years old who had mild COVID-19 (a few samples of this study predate the infection). Cell type and time point are not known. Sequencing was performed on PBMCs or a T cell subset sorted from them (not recorded which). CDR3 sequence: CSGGGGNTGELFF. The DNA of the CDR3 is TGCAGCGGTGGAGGGGGAAACACCGGGGAGCTGTTTTTT.